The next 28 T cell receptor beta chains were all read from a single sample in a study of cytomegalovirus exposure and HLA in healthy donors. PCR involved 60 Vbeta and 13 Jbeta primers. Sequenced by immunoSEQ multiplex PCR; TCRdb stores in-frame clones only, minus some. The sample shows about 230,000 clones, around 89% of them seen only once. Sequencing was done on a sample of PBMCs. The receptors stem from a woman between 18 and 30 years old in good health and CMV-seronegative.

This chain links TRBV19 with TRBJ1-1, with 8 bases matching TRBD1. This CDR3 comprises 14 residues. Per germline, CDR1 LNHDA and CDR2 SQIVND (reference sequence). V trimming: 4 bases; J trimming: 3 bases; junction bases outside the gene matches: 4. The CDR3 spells CASSSTGGYTEAFF. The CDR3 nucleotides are TGTGCCAGTAGTAGCACAGGGGGGTACACTGAAGCTTTCTTT.

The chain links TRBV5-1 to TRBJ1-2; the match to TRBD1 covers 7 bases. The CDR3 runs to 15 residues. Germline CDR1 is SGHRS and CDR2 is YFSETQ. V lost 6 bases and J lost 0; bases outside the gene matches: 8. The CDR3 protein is CASTGTGVANYGYTF. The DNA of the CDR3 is TGCGCCAGCACCGGAACAGGGGTAGCTAACTATGGCTACACCTTC.

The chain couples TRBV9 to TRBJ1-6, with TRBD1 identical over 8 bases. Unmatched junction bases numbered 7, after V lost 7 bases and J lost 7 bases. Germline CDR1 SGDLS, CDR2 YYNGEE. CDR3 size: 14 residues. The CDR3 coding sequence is TGTGCCAGCGGGGAGGACAGGGAAAATTCACCCCTCCACTTT. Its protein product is CASGEDRENSPLHF.

The CDR3 region has the DNA TGTGCCAGCAGGGGACAGCCTTACGAGCAGTACTTC. Its translation: CASRGQPYEQYF. The genes are TRBV2 and TRBJ2-7, with 7 bases identical to TRBD1. The CDR3 has 12 residues. The V gene's germline CDR1 is SNHLY and CDR2 FYNNEI. Losses at the gene ends were 6 bases for V and 4 bases for J; bases not matched to a gene: 3.

DNA for the CDR3: TGTGCCAGCAGCCCGAGGGACTGGGACCATTACGAGCAGTACTTC. Translation: CASSPRDWDHYEQYF. J is TRBJ2-7 and V is TRBV7-2; tentative D call: TRBD2 (6 bases). The ends were cut back, 5 bases at V and 4 bases at J, with 18 bases in the middle. This CDR3 contains 15 residues. Germline V CDR1 and CDR2: SGHTA, FQGNSA.

The chain's CDR3 is CASSATGGSNQPQHF. Here the CDR3 DNA reads TGTGCCAGCAGCGCAACAGGGGGAAGCAATCAGCCCCAGCATTTT. V and J are TRBV9 and TRBJ1-5; 8 nucleotides match TRBD1. V was clipped by 3 bases and J by 1 base; unmatched bases: 3. This CDR3 region has 15 residues. Germline lookup yields CDR1 SGDLS and CDR2 YYNGEE.

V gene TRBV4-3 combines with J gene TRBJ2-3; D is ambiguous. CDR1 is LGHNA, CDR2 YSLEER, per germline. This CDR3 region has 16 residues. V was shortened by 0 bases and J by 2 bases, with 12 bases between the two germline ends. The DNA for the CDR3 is TGCGCCAGCAGCCAAGATCTCGGGTCTTTCACAGATACGCAGTATTTT. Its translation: CASSQDLGSFTDTQYF.

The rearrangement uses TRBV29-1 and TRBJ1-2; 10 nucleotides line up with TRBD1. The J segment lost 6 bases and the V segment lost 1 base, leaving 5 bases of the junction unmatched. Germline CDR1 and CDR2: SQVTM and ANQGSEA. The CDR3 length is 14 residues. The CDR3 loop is CSVEVWDRGDGYTF. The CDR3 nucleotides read TGCAGCGTTGAAGTTTGGGACAGGGGTGATGGCTACACCTTC.

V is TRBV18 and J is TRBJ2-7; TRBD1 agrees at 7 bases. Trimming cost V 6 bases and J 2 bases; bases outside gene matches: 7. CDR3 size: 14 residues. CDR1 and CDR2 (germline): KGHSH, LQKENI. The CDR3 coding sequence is TGTGCCAGCTCGCACAGCGACAGGGCCTACGAGCAGTACTTC. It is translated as CASSHSDRAYEQYF.

In DNA, the CDR3 is TGTGCCAGCAGCTTAGTTCCGGGAGCCTACGAGCAGTACTTC. Translating it yields CASSLVPGAYEQYF. The rearrangement joins TRBV7-9 to TRBJ2-7; a possible D gene is TRBD2 (6 bases). V was trimmed by 1 base and J by 2 bases, leaving 9 bases between them. The CDR3 totals 14 residues. CDR1 and CDR2 (germline): SEHNR, FQNEAQ (reference sequence).

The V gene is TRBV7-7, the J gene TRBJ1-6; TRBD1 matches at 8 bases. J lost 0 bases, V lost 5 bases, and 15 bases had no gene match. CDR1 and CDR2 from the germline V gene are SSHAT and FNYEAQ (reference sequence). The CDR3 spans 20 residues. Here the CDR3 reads CASSHPSDRARSSYNSPLHF. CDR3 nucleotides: TGTGCCAGCAGCCATCCTTCGGACAGGGCGAGAAGCTCCTATAATTCACCCCTCCACTTT. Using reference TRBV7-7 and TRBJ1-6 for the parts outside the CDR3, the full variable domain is GAGVSQSPRYKVTKRGQDVTLRCDPISSHATLYWYQQALGQGPEFLTYFNYEAQPDKSGLPSDRFSAERPEGSISTLTIQRTEQRDSAMYRCASSHPSDRARSSYNSPLHFGNGTRLTVT.

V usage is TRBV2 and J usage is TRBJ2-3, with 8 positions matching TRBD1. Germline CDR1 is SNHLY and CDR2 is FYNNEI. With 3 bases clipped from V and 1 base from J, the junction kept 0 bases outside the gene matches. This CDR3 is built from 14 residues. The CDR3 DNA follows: TGTGCCAGCAGTGAGGGACAGGGCACAGATACGCAGTATTTT. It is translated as CASSEGQGTDTQYF.

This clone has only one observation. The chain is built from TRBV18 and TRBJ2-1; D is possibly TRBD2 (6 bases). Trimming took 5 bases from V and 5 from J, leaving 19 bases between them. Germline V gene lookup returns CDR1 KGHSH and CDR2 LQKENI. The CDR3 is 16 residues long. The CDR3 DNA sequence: TGTGCCAGCTCATCCATCGGACCCCGGGGGAACAATGAGCAGTTCTTC. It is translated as CASSSIGPRGNNEQFF.

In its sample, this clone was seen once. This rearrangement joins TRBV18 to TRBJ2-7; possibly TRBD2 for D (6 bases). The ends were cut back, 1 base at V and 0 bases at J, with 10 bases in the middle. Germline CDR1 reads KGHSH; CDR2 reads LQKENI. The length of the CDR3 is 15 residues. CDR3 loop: CASSPRGDSSYEQYF. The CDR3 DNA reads TGTGCCAGCTCACCACGGGGGGATAGCTCCTACGAGCAGTACTTC.

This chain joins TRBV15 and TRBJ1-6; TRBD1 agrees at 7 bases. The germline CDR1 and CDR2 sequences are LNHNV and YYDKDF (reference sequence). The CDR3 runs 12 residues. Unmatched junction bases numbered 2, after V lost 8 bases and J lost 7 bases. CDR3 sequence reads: CATGTENSPLHF. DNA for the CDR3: TGTGCCACCGGGACAGAGAATTCACCCCTCCACTTT. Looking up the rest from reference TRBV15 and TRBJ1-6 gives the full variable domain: DAMVIQNPRYQVTQFGKPVTLSCSQTLNHNVMYWYQQKSSQAPKLLFHYYDKDFNNEADTPDNFQSRRPNTSFCFLDIRSPGLGDTAMYLCATGTENSPLHFGNGTRLTVT.

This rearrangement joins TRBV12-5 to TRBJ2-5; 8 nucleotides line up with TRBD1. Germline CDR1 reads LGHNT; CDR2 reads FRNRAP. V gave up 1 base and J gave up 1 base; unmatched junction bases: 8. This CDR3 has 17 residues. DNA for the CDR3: TGTGCTAGTGGTTTGGGAATCCCAGGACAGGGCCAAGAGACCCAGTACTTC. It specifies CASGLGIPGQGQETQYF. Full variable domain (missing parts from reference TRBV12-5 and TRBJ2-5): DARVTQTPRHKVTEMGQEVTMRCQPILGHNTVFWYRQTMMQGLELLAYFRNRAPLDDSGMPKDRFSAEMPDATLATLKIQPSEPRDSAVYFCASGLGIPGQGQETQYFGPGTRLLVL.

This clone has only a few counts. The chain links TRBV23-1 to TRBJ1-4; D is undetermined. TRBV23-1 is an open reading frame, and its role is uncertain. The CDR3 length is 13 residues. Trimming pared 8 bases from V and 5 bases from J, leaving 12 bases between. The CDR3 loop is CASSTQLNEKLFF. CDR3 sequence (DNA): TGCGCCAGCTCCACCCAACTAAATGAAAAACTGTTTTTT.

The CDR3 DNA reads as TGTGCCAGCAGTTTAACAGGGGGAGCTAACTATGGCTACACCTTC. Translation: CASSLTGGANYGYTF. V usage is TRBV6-6 and J usage is TRBJ1-2, with 8 bases lining up with TRBD1. The ends lost 4 bases at V and 0 bases at J; junction bases unmatched: 4. The CDR3 totals 15 residues. The V gene's germline CDR1 is MNHNY and CDR2 SVGAGI (reference sequence).

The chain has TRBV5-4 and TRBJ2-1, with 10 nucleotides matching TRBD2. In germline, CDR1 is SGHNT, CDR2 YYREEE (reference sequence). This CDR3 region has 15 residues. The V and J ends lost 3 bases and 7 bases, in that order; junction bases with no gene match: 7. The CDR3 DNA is TGTGCCAGCAGCTATAATAGCGGGGGGCGAAATGAGCAGTTCTTC. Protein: CASSYNSGGRNEQFF.

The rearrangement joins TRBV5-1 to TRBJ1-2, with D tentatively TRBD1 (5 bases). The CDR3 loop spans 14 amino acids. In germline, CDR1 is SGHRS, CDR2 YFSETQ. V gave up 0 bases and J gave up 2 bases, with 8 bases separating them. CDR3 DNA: TGCGCCAGCAGCTTGGCGGGGGGAAACTATGGCTACACCTTC. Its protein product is CASSLAGGNYGYTF.

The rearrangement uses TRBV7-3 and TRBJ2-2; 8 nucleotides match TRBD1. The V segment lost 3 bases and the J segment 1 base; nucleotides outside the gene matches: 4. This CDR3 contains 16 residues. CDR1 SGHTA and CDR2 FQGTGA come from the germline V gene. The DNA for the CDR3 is TGTGCCAGCAGCTTCCAGGGGACAGGGAACACCGGGGAGCTGTTTTTT. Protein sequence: CASSFQGTGNTGELFF.

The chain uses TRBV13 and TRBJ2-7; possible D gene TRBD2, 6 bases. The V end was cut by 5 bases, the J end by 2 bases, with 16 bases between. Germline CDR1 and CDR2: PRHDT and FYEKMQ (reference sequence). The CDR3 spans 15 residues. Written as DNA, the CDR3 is TGTGCCAGCAGCCCCGGCCCCCGCGGGACCTACGAGCAGTACTTC. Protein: CASSPGPRGTYEQYF.

The CDR3 sequence is CASSFVQGIMGEAFF. The CDR3 DNA is TGTGCCAGCAGCTTTGTTCAGGGTATAATGGGGGAAGCTTTCTTT. V usage is TRBV5-4 and J usage is TRBJ1-1; D is possibly TRBD1 (5 bases). This CDR3 is built from 15 residues. Germline loops: CDR1 SGHNT, CDR2 YYREEE (reference sequence). Trimming stripped 2 bases from V and 8 bases from J, with 19 bases between.

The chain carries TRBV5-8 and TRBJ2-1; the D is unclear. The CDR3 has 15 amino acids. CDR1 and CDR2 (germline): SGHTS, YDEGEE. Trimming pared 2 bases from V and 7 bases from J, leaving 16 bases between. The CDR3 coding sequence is TGTGCCAGCAGCTTTCTCGACTGGCGTACGAATGAGCAGTTCTTC. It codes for CASSFLDWRTNEQFF.

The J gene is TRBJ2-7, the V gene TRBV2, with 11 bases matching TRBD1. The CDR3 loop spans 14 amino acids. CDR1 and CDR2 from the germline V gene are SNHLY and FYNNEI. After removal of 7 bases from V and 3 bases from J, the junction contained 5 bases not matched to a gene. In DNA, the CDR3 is TGTGCCAGCACCAAGGGGACAGGGGGCTACGAGCAGTACTTC. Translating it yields CASTKGTGGYEQYF.

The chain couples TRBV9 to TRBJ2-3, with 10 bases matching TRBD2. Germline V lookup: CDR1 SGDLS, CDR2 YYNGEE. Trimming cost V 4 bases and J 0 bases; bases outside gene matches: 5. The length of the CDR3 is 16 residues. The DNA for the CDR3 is TGTGCCAGCAGCTTAAAAGCGGGGGGGAGCACAGATACGCAGTATTTT. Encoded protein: CASSLKAGGSTDTQYF.

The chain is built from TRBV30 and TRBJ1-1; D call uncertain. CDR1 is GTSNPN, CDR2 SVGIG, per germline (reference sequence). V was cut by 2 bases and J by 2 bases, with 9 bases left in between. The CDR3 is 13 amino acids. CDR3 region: CAWSSPGNTEAFF. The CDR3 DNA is TGTGCCTGGAGTTCACCCGGTAACACTGAAGCTTTCTTT.

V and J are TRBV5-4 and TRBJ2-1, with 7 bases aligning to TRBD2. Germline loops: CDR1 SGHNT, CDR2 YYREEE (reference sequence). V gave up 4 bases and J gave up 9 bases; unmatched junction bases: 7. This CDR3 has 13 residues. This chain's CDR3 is CASSLPGRGEQFF. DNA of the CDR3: TGTGCCAGCAGCCTGCCGGGGAGGGGTGAGCAGTTCTTC.